This T cell receptor (beta chain) stems from a study of T cell responses to AZD1222 COVID-19 vaccine. Measured with immunoSEQ multiplex PCR; TCRdb has only the in-frame clones, and not every one. The sample lists about 150,000 clones, around 87% seen once, with about 9.8% in the top ten. As for this clone: As yet, its antigen is unknown.

Second-dose intervals near 4 or 12 weeks were combined. Findings and limits, study-wide: AZD1222 recipients seropositive at baseline numbered only five to seven. Repertoire sampling was restricted to post-peak T cell response timepoints. Donors were largely white British and mainly female; clonal diversity was possibly underestimated.

The sequence derives from an adult who received the AZD1222 COVID-19 vaccine. The sequencing used peripheral blood, collected 28 days after the second AZD1222 dose.

CDR3 DNA sequence: TGTGCCTGGAGCTTGGGAGGGACAGGGGAGTCACCCCTCCACTTT. This gives the protein CAWSLGGTGESPLHF. The genes are TRBV30 and TRBJ1-6, with 10 bases matching TRBD1. V lost 3 bases and J lost 10; bases outside the gene matches: 9. Germline assignment: CDR1 GTSNPN and CDR2 SVGIG (reference sequence). This CDR3 contains 15 residues.